The source of this TCR beta chain is a study of cytomegalovirus exposure and HLA in healthy donors. This clone showed up just a few times. Amplification used 60 Vbeta primers and 13 Jbeta primers. In the source study's methods: A later analysis counted 65 million to 90 million unique TCR beta chains, around 10 million shared. TCRdb keeps only in-frame clones here, not all; method: immunoSEQ multiplex PCR. V, J and clone size reflect that table, while D and trimming were determined from the DNA. The sample includes around 150,000 clones, approximately 78% of them seen just once. The CDR3 length is 15 residues. Germline-derived CDR1 and CDR2 are SGHRS and YFSETQ. Trimming took 4 bases from V and 3 from J; bases not matched to a gene: 7. Each of the donors was a healthy bone marrow donor.

Source material: PBMCs. The sequence came from a woman younger than 35 in good health and CMV-seronegative. This chain connects TRBV5-1 to TRBJ1-1; 9 positions agree with TRBD1. The CDR3: CASSLLTGGDTEAFF. CDR3 sequence (DNA): TGCGCCAGCAGCCTATTGACAGGGGGGGACACTGAAGCTTTCTTT.